This TCR beta chain was observed in a study of T cells in Graves' hyperthyroidism and ophthalmopathy. Study-level findings and limits: Blood also carried most thyroid clonotypes expanded above 0.001.

From RNA transcripts, TCR beta CDR3 regions were amplified. When the TCR CDR3 underwent first-round RT-PCR, the HTBI primer set was used. TCRdb re-called the multiplex PCR reads with MiXCR, one entry per CDR3 protein. The sample lists 300,000 or so distinct CDR3 sequences, over 15% occurring once. The table lists this clonotype with a few counts. Its antigen is as yet unknown. Absent ophthalmopathy progression within 18 months defined stable Graves' hyperthyroidism. The study based diagnoses on clinical symptoms, serum thyroxine and TRAb, thyroid ultrasound and orbital computed tomography. Fresh peripheral blood, 8 to 10 ml of it, supplied the PBMCs. Germline V lookup: CDR1 SGHDN, CDR2 FVKESK. CDR3 length: 16 amino acids. Germline trimming cut 0 bases from V and 2 bases from J; bases unmatched to any gene: 4.

The sequence was obtained from a woman in her forties or fifties with Graves' hyperthyroidism. The V call is TRBV14, the J call TRBJ2-3; 8 nucleotides match TRBD2. Sequenced sample: blood. In DNA form, the CDR3 reads TGTGCCAGCAGCCAAGAGAGCGGGGGACTCACAGATACGCAGTATTTT. Encoded protein: CASSQESGGLTDTQYF.